These 29 T cell receptor beta chains share one sample of origin, sequenced in a study of T cell repertoires in cytomegalovirus infection. These TCRs are of unknown antigen specificity. MiXCR, run by TCRdb on the reads, gives a single entry per CDR3 protein. Here the sample spans some 220,000 distinct CDR3 sequences, 35% to 45% being singletons. Specimen: CD8+ T cells from cultured PBMCs, collected from culture after CMV antigen stimulation. The source of these receptors is a human donor in good health (CMV status not recorded). Some clones in this sample may be carry-over from other donors' samples.

The CDR3 DNA reads TGTGCCAGTAGTCCTCGACAGGGTGGAGGGGAGACCCAGTACTTC. It translates to CASSPRQGGGETQYF. V and J are TRBV19 and TRBJ2-5, with D perhaps TRBD1 (7 bases). The CDR3 has 15 residues. V lost 5 bases and J 5 bases, leaving 18 bases between the germline ends. CDR1 and CDR2 (germline): LNHDA, SQIVND (reference sequence). The entire variable domain, with the rest obtained from reference TRBV19 and TRBJ2-5, is as follows: DGGITQSPKYLFRKEGQNVTLSCEQNLNHDAMYWYRQDPGQGLRLIYYSQIVNDFQKGDIAEGYSVSREKKESFPLTVTSAQKNPTAFYLCASSPRQGGGETQYFGPGTRLLVL.

The chain links TRBV28 to TRBJ2-5; D might be TRBD2 (6 bases). The CDR3 has 13 amino acids. The germline CDR1 and CDR2 sequences are MDHEN and SYDVKM. V was shortened by 7 bases and J by 5 bases, with 14 bases between the two germline ends. CDR3 protein: CASTPTGGETQYF. The CDR3 nucleotides read TGTGCCAGCACCCCGACTGGGGGGGAGACCCAGTACTTC.

The chain is built from TRBV6-1 and TRBJ2-7; the match to TRBD1 covers 9 bases. Looked up from germline, CDR1 is MNHNS and CDR2 is SASEGT. CDR3 length: 14 amino acids. V was pared by 5 bases and J by 5 bases, with 7 bases of the junction left unmatched. CDR3 residues: CASSTRDRVHEQYF. The DNA of the CDR3 is TGTGCCAGCAGTACCCGGGACAGGGTCCACGAGCAGTACTTC.

V gene TRBV15 combines with J gene TRBJ2-3; D remains ambiguous. The CDR3 loop spans 15 amino acids. CDR1 is LNHNV, CDR2 YYDKDF, per germline (reference sequence). V was shortened by 5 bases and J by 3 bases, with 15 bases between the two germline ends. The CDR3 loop is CATSPSTSQTDTQYF. CDR3 nucleotide sequence: TGTGCCACCAGCCCGTCCACCAGTCAAACAGATACGCAGTATTTT.

J is TRBJ2-1 and V is TRBV6-6; tentatively, D is TRBD1 (5 bases). Germline V gene lookup returns CDR1 MNHNY and CDR2 SVGAGI (reference sequence). The CDR3 runs 13 residues. V was shortened by 5 bases and J by 5 bases, with 10 bases between the two germline ends. The CDR3 DNA is TGTGCCAGCAGTGAGGACACCGACAATGAGCAGTTCTTC. As protein: CASSEDTDNEQFF.

This chain joins TRBV7-9 and TRBJ2-3; D may be TRBD1 (5 bases). Germline V CDR1 and CDR2: SEHNR, FQNEAQ (reference sequence). V was cut by 3 bases and J by 5 bases, with 9 bases left in between. The CDR3 runs 13 residues. In nucleotides, the CDR3 is TGTGCCAGCAGCTTTCCCGACAGAGATACGCAGTATTTT. Translating it yields CASSFPDRDTQYF. The variable domain in full, with the rest retrieved from reference TRBV7-9 and TRBJ2-3, is DTGVSQNPRHKITKRGQNVTFRCDPISEHNRLYWYRQTLGQGPEFLTYFQNEAQLEKSRLLSDRFSAERPKGSFSTLEIQRTEQGDSAMYLCASSFPDRDTQYFGPGTRLTVL.

V and J are TRBV2 and TRBJ2-3; D may be TRBD2 (8 bases). CDR3 length: 17 amino acids. CDR1 and CDR2 (germline): SNHLY, FYNNEI. Trimming pared 2 bases from V and 2 bases from J, leaving 17 bases between. DNA of the CDR3: TGTGCCAGCAGTGAATATGCGGGGGGACAGCACACAGATACGCAGTATTTT. The encoded protein is CASSEYAGGQHTDTQYF.

This clonotype was seen a single time. This chain connects TRBV20-1 to TRBJ2-1; possible D gene TRBD1, 6 bases. The germline V gene has CDR1 DFQATT and CDR2 SNEGSKA (reference sequence). V was shortened by 3 bases and J by 9 bases, with 24 bases between the two germline ends. CDR3 length: 16 residues. DNA for the CDR3: TGCAGTGCTAGGGAAATAGCGAAACCAGGGGTGGGTGAGCAGTTCTTC. Translated, it gives CSAREIAKPGVGEQFF.

The V and J genes are TRBV4-1 and TRBJ2-3; no firm D call. The CDR3 extends over 14 amino acids. The V and J ends lost 1 base and 4 bases respectively, with 9 bases between them. Germline V lookup: CDR1 MGHRA, CDR2 YSYEKL. The CDR3 reads CASSQGQPADTQYF. CDR3 in DNA: TGCGCCAGCAGCCAAGGGCAACCCGCAGATACGCAGTATTTT.

This chain uses TRBV27 with TRBJ2-3; tentatively, D is TRBD1 or TRBD2 (5 bases each). Trimming cost V 1 base and J 0 bases, with 11 bases left between them. The CDR3 runs 16 residues. CDR1 MNHEY and CDR2 SMNVEV come from the germline V gene (reference sequence). The DNA of the CDR3 is TGTGCCAGCAGTTTATACTGGGGGTCTAGCACAGATACGCAGTATTTT. Translated, it gives CASSLYWGSSTDTQYF.

The chain couples TRBV5-1 to TRBJ1-1; D unclear. Germline-derived CDR1 and CDR2 are SGHRS and YFSETQ. The V gene lost 4 bases and the J gene lost 4 bases, with 11 bases spanning the gap. This CDR3 comprises 13 residues. In nucleotides, the CDR3 is TGCGCCAGCAGCCCCCGGATAGGCACTGAAGCTTTCTTT. Translation gives CASSPRIGTEAFF.

This rearrangement joins TRBV19 to TRBJ2-7; 8 nucleotides line up with TRBD1. Germline loops: CDR1 LNHDA, CDR2 SQIVND (reference sequence). J gave up 0 bases and V 5 bases, and 9 bases lay outside the gene matches. The CDR3 is made up of 16 amino acids. CDR3 DNA: TGTGCCAGTAGTGCGAAAAGGACAGGGAGCTCCTACGAGCAGTACTTC. It encodes CASSAKRTGSSYEQYF.

The rearrangement links TRBV10-3 to TRBJ2-7; TRBD2 matches 7 bases. CDR3 length: 14 residues. V lost 0 bases to trimming and J lost 3 bases; unmatched junction nucleotides: 2. Germline V gene lookup returns CDR1 ENHRY and CDR2 SYGVKD. CDR3 DNA sequence: TGTGCCATCAGTGAGTCGACTAGCTACTACGAGCAGTACTTC. Amino acid sequence: CAISESTSYYEQYF.

In this sample, this clonotype turned up many times. The V gene is TRBV7-9, the J gene TRBJ1-1; D remains unclear. Looked up from germline, CDR1 is SEHNR and CDR2 is FQNEAQ (reference sequence). This CDR3 contains 11 residues. Deletions cut 5 bases from V and 1 base from J, with 2 bases between. CDR3 DNA sequence: TGTGCCAGCAGCCGGAACACTGAAGCTTTCTTT. The encoded protein is CASSRNTEAFF. The variable domain in full, completed from reference TRBV7-9 and TRBJ1-1, reads DTGVSQNPRHKITKRGQNVTFRCDPISEHNRLYWYRQTLGQGPEFLTYFQNEAQLEKSRLLSDRFSAERPKGSFSTLEIQRTEQGDSAMYLCASSRNTEAFFGQGTRLTVV.

The V gene is TRBV7-6, the J gene TRBJ1-2, with D maybe TRBD1 (5 bases). V lost 7 bases to trimming and J lost 0 bases, with 15 bases between them. This CDR3 is built from 15 residues. Germline CDR1 is SGHVS and CDR2 is FNYEAQ. CDR3 coding DNA: TGTGCCAGCACCGACTTCAGGGCCACTAACTATGGCTACACCTTC. Encoded protein: CASTDFRATNYGYTF.

This chain joins TRBV11-2 and TRBJ1-1; D is possibly TRBD1 (5 bases). The V and J ends lost 7 bases and 8 bases respectively, with 11 bases between them. There are 11 residues in the CDR3. The germline V gene encodes CDR1 SGHAT and CDR2 FQNNGV. This CDR3 reads CASTLGEEAFF. The CDR3 DNA sequence: TGTGCCAGCACCCTGGGGGAGGAAGCTTTCTTT.

On this clonotype itself: At one boundary the junction diverges from the germline segment, which might be a read error. The rearrangement uses TRBV7-4 and TRBJ1-1; D gene unclear. The CDR3 consists of 11 residues. Germline CDR1 reads SGHVT; CDR2 reads SQSDAQ. The CDR3: CASSFSRETFF. The CDR3 DNA reads TGTGCCAGCAGCTTCTCGCGTGAAACTTTCTTT.

The chain carries TRBV7-2 and TRBJ1-6, with D uncertain. Germline V gene lookup returns CDR1 SGHTA and CDR2 FQGNSA. V was clipped by 8 bases and J by 4 bases, with 15 bases between them. This CDR3 region has 15 residues. The CDR3, as DNA: TGTGCCAGCTCCACCGCCAGGTCATATAATTCACCCCTCCACTTT. Amino acids: CASSTARSYNSPLHF.

This clonotype was picked up one time. The gene calls are TRBV6-1 and TRBJ1-5; 8 bases match TRBD1. Trimming took 5 bases from V and 2 from J; bases not matched to a gene: 8. This CDR3 comprises 16 residues. Germline CDR1 reads MNHNS; CDR2 reads SASEGT. The CDR3 DNA is TGTGCCAGCAGTCCCAGGACAGGGAGTGGCAATCAGCCCCAGCATTTT. It codes for CASSPRTGSGNQPQHF.

This clonotype was recorded many times. V and J are TRBV7-6 and TRBJ1-6; 9 positions match TRBD1. This CDR3 has 14 amino acids. J was trimmed by 9 bases and V by 0 bases; bases with no gene match: 0. Germline V lookup: CDR1 SGHVS, CDR2 FNYEAQ. For the CDR3, the DNA is TGTGCCAGCAGCTTAGCGGGACAGGGTTCACCCCTCCACTTT. Amino acid sequence: CASSLAGQGSPLHF.

V is TRBV12-3 or TRBV12-4 and J is TRBJ1-2; D remains unclear. The CDR3 totals 14 residues. V lost 7 bases to trimming and J lost 4 bases, with 16 bases between them. The CDR3 DNA is TGTGCCAGCACCCCCCAAGGGCCTGCCTATGGCTACACCTTC. It translates to CASTPQGPAYGYTF.

This clonotype appeared once. J is TRBJ2-1 and V is TRBV24-1, with D perhaps matching TRBD1 or TRBD2 (6 bases each). Per the germline V gene, CDR1 is KGHDR and CDR2 is SFDVKD. V was trimmed by 5 bases and J by 6 bases, leaving 22 bases between them. The CDR3 sequence is 17 residues long. The CDR3 nucleotides are TGTGCCACCAGTGGTTACAGGGAGGACGGCAAGGGCAATGAGCAGTTCTTC. It yields the protein CATSGYREDGKGNEQFF.

The chain links TRBV11-2 to TRBJ2-2; D possibly corresponds to TRBD1 (8 bases). V lost 8 bases to trimming and J lost 1 base, with 17 bases between them. This CDR3 contains 16 residues. In germline, CDR1 is SGHAT, CDR2 FQNNGV. CDR3 protein: CASHGQGGKNTGELFF. CDR3 sequence (DNA): TGTGCCAGCCACGGACAGGGAGGGAAGAACACCGGGGAGCTGTTTTTT.

This chain links TRBV25-1 with TRBJ1-4; D is unclear. This CDR3 has 11 amino acids. V gave up 5 bases and J gave up 14 bases, with 12 bases separating them. Per germline, CDR1 MGHDK and CDR2 SYGVNS. The CDR3, as DNA: TGTGCCAGCAGTTACCAGGCGGGGCTGTTTTTT. This sequence encodes CASSYQAGLFF.

This clonotype was seen only once. This chain connects TRBV28 to TRBJ1-5; a possible D gene is TRBD1 (6 bases). The germline V gene encodes CDR1 MDHEN and CDR2 SYDVKM. The CDR3 contains 17 residues. Trimming left V 5 bases short and J 3 bases short, with 20 bases between. In DNA form, the CDR3 reads TGTGCCAGCAGTCTACCAACCAACTACAGGGCCAATCAGCCCCAGCATTTT. Translated: CASSLPTNYRANQPQHF.

This clonotype was seen a handful of times. The rearrangement joins TRBV9 to TRBJ2-5, with D tentatively TRBD2 (6 bases). Trimming pared 3 bases from V and 0 bases from J, leaving 18 bases between. CDR1 is SGDLS and CDR2 is YYNGEE in the germline V gene. There are 17 residues in the CDR3. CDR3 in amino acids: CASSAPTIRDYQETQYF. CDR3 coding DNA: TGTGCCAGCAGCGCACCTACCATCCGGGACTACCAAGAGACCCAGTACTTC.

The V and J genes are TRBV28 and TRBJ1-5; D not resolved. Germline V CDR1 and CDR2: MDHEN, SYDVKM. V lost 6 bases, J lost 3 bases, and 12 bases lay in between. CDR3 size: 14 residues. CDR3 loop: CASSRRRPNQPQHF. The CDR3 bases are TGTGCCAGCAGCCGGAGACGCCCCAATCAGCCCCAGCATTTT.

J is TRBJ2-7 and V is TRBV10-3, with 8 bases fitting TRBD2. Germline V gives CDR1 ENHRY, CDR2 SYGVKD. The V segment lost 2 bases and the J segment 0 bases; nucleotides outside the gene matches: 9. The CDR3 has 17 residues. CDR3 amino acids: CAISEGSPSGFSYEQYF. The CDR3 DNA reads as TGTGCCATCAGTGAGGGGAGCCCTAGCGGGTTCTCCTACGAGCAGTACTTC.

The rearrangement joins TRBV7-2 to TRBJ1-6; 7 bases match TRBD1. This CDR3 has 15 residues. J gave up 10 bases and V 5 bases, and 11 bases lay outside the gene matches. Germline CDR1 and CDR2: SGHTA and FQGNSA. The CDR3 DNA reads TGTGCCAGCAGCCCTAATACAGGGGTGGTGTCACCCCTCCACTTT. Amino acids: CASSPNTGVVSPLHF.